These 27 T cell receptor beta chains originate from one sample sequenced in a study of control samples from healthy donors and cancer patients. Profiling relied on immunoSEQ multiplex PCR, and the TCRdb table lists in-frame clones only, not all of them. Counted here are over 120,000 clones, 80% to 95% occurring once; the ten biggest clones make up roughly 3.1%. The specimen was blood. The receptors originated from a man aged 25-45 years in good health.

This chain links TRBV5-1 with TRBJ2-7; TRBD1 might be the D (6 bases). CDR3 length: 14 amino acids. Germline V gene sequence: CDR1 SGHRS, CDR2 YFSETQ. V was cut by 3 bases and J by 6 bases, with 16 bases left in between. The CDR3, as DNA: TGCGCCAGCAGCTCCGTAAGATCAGGGGTCGAGCAGTACTTC. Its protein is CASSSVRSGVEQYF. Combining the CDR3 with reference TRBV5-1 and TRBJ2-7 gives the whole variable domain KAGVTQTPRYLIKTRGQQVTLSCSPISGHRSVSWYQQTPGQGLQFLFEYFSETQRNKGNFPGRFSGRQFSNSRSEMNVSTLELGDSALYLCASSSVRSGVEQYFGPGTRLTVT.

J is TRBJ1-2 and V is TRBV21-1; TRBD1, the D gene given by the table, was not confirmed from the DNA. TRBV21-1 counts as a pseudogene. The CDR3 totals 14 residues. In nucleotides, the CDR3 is TGTGCCAGCAGCAAAGGTTTCAGGGGCTATGGCTACACCTTC. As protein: CASSKGFRGYGYTF.

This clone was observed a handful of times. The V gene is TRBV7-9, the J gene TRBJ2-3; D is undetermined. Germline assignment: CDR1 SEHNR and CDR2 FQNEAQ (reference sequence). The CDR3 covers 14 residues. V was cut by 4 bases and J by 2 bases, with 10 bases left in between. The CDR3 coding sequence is TGTGCCAGCAGCTCGCGCCTAGACACAGATACGCAGTATTTT. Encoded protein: CASSSRLDTDTQYF.

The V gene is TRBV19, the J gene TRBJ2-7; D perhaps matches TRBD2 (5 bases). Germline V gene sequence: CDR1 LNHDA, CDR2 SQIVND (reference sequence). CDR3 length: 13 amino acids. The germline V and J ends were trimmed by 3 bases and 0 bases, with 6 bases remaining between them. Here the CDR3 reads CASSIGISYEQYF. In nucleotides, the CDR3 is TGTGCCAGTAGTATCGGGATCTCCTACGAGCAGTACTTC.

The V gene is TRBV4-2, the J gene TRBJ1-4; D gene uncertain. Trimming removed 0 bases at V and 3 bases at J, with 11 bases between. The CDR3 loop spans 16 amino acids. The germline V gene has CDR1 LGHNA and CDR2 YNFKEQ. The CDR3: CASSQDPRGANEKLFF. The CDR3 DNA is TGTGCCAGCAGCCAAGATCCCCGGGGAGCTAATGAAAAACTGTTTTTT.

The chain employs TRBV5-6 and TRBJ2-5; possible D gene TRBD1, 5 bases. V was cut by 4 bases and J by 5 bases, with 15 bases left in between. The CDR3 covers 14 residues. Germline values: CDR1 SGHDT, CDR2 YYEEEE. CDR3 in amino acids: CASSNTGRGETQYF. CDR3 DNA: TGTGCCAGCAGCAACACTGGAAGGGGTGAGACCCAGTACTTC.

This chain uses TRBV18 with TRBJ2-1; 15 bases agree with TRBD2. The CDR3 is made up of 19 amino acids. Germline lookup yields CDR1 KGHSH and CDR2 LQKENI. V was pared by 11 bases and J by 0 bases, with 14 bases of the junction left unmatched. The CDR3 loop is CASRTSGLAGGNSYNEQFF. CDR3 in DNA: TGTGCCTCAAGAACCAGCGGACTAGCGGGGGGGAACTCCTACAATGAGCAGTTCTTC.

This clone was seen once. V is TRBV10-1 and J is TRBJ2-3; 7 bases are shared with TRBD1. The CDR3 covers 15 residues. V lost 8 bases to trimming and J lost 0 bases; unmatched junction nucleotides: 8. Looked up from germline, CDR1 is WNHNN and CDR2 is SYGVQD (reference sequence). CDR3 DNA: TGCGCCAGCCCGGTGAGGGGGCCTAGCACAGATACGCAGTATTTT. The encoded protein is CASPVRGPSTDTQYF.

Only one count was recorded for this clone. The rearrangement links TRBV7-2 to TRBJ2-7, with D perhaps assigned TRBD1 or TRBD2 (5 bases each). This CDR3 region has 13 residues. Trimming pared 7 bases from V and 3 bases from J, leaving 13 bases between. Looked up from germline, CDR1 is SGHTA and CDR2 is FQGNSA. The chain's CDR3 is CASTSRGGYEQYF. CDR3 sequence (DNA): TGTGCCAGCACCAGTCGTGGGGGCTACGAGCAGTACTTC. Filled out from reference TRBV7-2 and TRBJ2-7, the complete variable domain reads GAGVSQSPSNKVTEKGKDVELRCDPISGHTALYWYRQSLGQGLEFLIYFQGNSAPDKSGLPSDRFSAERTGGSVSTLTIQRTQQEDSAVYLCASTSRGGYEQYFGPGTRLTVT.

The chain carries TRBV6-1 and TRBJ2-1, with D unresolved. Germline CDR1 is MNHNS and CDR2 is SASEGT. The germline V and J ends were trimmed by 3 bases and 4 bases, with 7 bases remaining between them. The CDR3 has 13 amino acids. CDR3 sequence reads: CASSDKYYNEQFF. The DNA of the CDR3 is TGTGCCAGCAGTGACAAGTATTACAATGAGCAGTTCTTC.

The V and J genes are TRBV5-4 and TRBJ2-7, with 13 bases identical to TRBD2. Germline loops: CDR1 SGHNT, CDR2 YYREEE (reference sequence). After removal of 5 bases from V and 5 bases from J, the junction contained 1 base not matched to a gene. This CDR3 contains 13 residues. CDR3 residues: CASRGTSGDEQYF. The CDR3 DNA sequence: TGTGCCAGCAGGGGGACTAGCGGGGACGAGCAGTACTTC.

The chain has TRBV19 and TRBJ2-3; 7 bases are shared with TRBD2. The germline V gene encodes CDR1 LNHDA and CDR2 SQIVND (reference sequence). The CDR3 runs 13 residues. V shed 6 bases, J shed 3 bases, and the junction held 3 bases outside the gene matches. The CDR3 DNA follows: TGTGCCAGTAGGGAGCGGGGAACAGATACGCAGTATTTT. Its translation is CASRERGTDTQYF.

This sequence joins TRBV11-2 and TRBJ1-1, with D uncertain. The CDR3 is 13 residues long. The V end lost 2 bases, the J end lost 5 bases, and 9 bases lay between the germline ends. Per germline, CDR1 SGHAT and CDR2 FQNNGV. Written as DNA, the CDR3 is TGTGCCAGCAGCTTAACGGGTGGAACTGAAGCTTTCTTT. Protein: CASSLTGGTEAFF.

The CDR3 is CASSLGATGRNQPQHF. DNA of the CDR3: TGTGCCAGCAGTCTTGGGGCGACGGGTCGGAATCAGCCCCAGCATTTT. The J gene is TRBJ1-5, the V gene TRBV28; a possible D gene is TRBD1 (5 bases). With 5 bases removed from V and 4 bases from J, the gap between germline ends came to 18 bases. The CDR3 runs 16 residues. CDR1 MDHEN and CDR2 SYDVKM come from the germline V gene.

CDR3 bases: TGTGCCAGCAGCTATTGGGAGGGAAATGAGCAGTTCTTC. It yields the protein CASSYWEGNEQFF. The chain links TRBV5-8 to TRBJ2-1; 7 nucleotides agree with TRBD2. The CDR3 totals 13 residues. With V trimmed by 3 bases and J by 7 bases, 4 bases remained unmatched. The germline CDR1 and CDR2 sequences are SGHTS and YDEGEE.

The CDR3 nucleotides are TGCGCCAGCAGCTTTTCAGGGGGTGGTGAAAAACTGTTTTTT. As protein: CASSFSGGGEKLFF. V is TRBV5-1 and J is TRBJ1-4; 7 bases agree with TRBD1. J was trimmed by 7 bases and V by 2 bases; bases with no gene match: 5. The CDR3 totals 14 residues. Per the germline V gene, CDR1 is SGHRS and CDR2 is YFSETQ.

CDR3 residues: CASSPTVNYGYTF. The CDR3 DNA is TGTGCCAGCAGCCCGACAGTCAACTATGGCTACACCTTC. The chain carries TRBV7-2 and TRBJ1-2, with D possibly being TRBD1 (5 bases). Trimming stripped 5 bases from V and 2 bases from J, with 9 bases between. This CDR3 region has 13 residues. CDR1 and CDR2 from the germline V gene are SGHTA and FQGNSA.

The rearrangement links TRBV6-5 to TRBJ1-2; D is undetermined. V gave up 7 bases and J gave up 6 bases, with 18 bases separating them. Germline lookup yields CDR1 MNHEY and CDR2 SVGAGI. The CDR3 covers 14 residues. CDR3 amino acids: CASISRTPRDGYTF. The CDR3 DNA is TGTGCCAGCATTAGTCGGACGCCTCGAGATGGCTACACCTTC.

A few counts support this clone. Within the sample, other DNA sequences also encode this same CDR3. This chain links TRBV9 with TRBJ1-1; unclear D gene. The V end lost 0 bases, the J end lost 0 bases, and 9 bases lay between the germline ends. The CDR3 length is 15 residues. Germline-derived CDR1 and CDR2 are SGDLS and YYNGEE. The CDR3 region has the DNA TGTGCCAGCAGCGTAGGGGCAGGTATGAACACTGAAGCTTTCTTT. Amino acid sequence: CASSVGAGMNTEAFF.

The CDR3 protein is CASSPGARQPQHF. CDR3 sequence (DNA): TGTGCCAGCAGCCCGGGGGCAAGGCAGCCCCAGCATTTT. V gene TRBV28 combines with J gene TRBJ1-5, with a weak D call TRBD1 (6 bases). From germline, CDR1 is MDHEN and CDR2 SYDVKM. There are 13 residues in the CDR3. V was trimmed by 6 bases and J by 7 bases, leaving 13 bases between them.

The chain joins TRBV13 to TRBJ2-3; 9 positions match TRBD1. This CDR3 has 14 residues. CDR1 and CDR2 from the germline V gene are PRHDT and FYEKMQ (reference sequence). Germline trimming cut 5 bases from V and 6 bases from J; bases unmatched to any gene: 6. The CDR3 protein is CASSGNRGPDTQYF. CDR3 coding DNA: TGTGCCAGCAGCGGGAACAGGGGGCCTGATACGCAGTATTTT. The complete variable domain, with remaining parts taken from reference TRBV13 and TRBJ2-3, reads AAGVIQSPRHLIKEKRETATLKCYPIPRHDTVYWYQQGPGQDPQFLISFYEKMQSDKGSIPDRFSAQQFSDYHSELNMSSLELGDSALYFCASSGNRGPDTQYFGPGTRLTVL.

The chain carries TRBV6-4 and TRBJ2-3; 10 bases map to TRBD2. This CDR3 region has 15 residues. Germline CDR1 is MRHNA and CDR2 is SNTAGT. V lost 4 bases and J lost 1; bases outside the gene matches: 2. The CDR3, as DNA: TGTGCCAGCAGTGCTCTAGCGGGAGGCACAGATACGCAGTATTTT. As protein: CASSALAGGTDTQYF.

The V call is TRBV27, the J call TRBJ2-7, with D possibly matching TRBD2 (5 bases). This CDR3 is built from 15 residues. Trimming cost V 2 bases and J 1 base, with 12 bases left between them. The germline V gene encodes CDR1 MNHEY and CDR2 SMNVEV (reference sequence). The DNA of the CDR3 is TGTGCCAGCAGTTTAAGTGAGGGTTGGTCCTACGAGCAGTACTTC. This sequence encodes CASSLSEGWSYEQYF.

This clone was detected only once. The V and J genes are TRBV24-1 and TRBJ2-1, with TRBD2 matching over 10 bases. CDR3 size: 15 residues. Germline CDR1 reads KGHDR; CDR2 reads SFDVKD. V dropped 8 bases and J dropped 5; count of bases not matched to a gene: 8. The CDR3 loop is CATTEAGGKNNEQFF. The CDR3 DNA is TGTGCCACCACCGAAGCGGGGGGGAAAAACAATGAGCAGTTCTTC.

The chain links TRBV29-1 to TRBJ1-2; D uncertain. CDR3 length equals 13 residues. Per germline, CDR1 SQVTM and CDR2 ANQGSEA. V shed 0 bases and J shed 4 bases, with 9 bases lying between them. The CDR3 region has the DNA TGCAGCGTTGAAGACGGCAGCCTCTATGGCTACACCTTC. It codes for CSVEDGSLYGYTF.

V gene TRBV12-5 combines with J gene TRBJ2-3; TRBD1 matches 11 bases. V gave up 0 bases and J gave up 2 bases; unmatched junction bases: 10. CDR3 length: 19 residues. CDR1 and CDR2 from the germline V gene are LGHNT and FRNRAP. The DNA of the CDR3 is TGTGCTAGTGGTTTGGTACGAGCTGGGACAGGGGGATCCACAGATACGCAGTATTTT. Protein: CASGLVRAGTGGSTDTQYF.

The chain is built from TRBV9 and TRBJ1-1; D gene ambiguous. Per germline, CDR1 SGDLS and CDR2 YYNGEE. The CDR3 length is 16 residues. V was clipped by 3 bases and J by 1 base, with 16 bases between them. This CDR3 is CASSDKPTRGNTEAFF. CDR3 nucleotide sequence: TGTGCCAGCAGCGACAAGCCGACGCGGGGGAACACTGAAGCTTTCTTT.